These 27 T cell receptor beta chains were all obtained from the same sample, sequenced in a study of T cells after yellow fever vaccination. TCRdb reprocessed the 5' RACE reads via MiXCR and lists one record per CDR3 protein. The data contain roughly 330,000 distinct CDR3 sequences, almost 4% of them singletons. The sequences come from PBMCs, collected 5 days after the yellow fever booster vaccination. All receptors come from a man aged 18 to 29 who received the YFV17D yellow fever vaccine.

The chain joins TRBV6-5 to TRBJ1-2, with D perhaps TRBD1 (6 bases). V shed 6 bases and J shed 5 bases, with 16 bases lying between them. Germline assignment: CDR1 MNHEY and CDR2 SVGAGI. This CDR3 contains 14 residues. The CDR3 spells CASRFRGLGYGYTF. CDR3 sequence (DNA): TGTGCCAGCAGATTCAGGGGCCTAGGATATGGCTACACCTTC.

The CDR3 protein is CASSGFPFGTGDVDEQFF. The CDR3 bases are TGCGCCAGCAGCGGATTCCCTTTCGGGACAGGGGACGTTGATGAGCAGTTCTTC. J is TRBJ2-1 and V is TRBV5-1, with 10 bases matching TRBD1. V shed 4 bases and J 8 bases; nucleotides not matched to a gene: 18. The CDR3 has 18 residues. Germline CDR1 is SGHRS and CDR2 is YFSETQ.

V is TRBV5-1 and J is TRBJ2-1; tentative D call: TRBD1 (6 bases). Germline V gives CDR1 SGHRS, CDR2 YFSETQ. Trimming removed 4 bases at V and 14 bases at J, with 19 bases between. The CDR3 is made up of 13 amino acids. The CDR3 region is CASSPTGNGRKFF. In nucleotides, the CDR3 is TGCGCCAGCAGCCCGACAGGTAATGGGAGAAAGTTCTTC.

In this sample, this clonotype turned up many times. The chain links TRBV12-3 or TRBV12-4 to TRBJ2-1, with unresolved D. V lost 6 bases to trimming and J lost 8 bases, with 11 bases between them. This CDR3 has 12 amino acids. The CDR3 nucleotides are TGTGCCAGCAGCCCTAAGCGCCATGAGCAGTTCTTC. Protein: CASSPKRHEQFF.

The chain combines TRBV12-3 or TRBV12-4 with TRBJ2-1; D is undetermined. Trimming pared 5 bases from V and 9 bases from J, leaving 17 bases between. The CDR3 loop spans 14 amino acids. The CDR3 loop reads CASSKNLLGGEQFF. The CDR3 DNA sequence: TGTGCCAGCAGTAAAAACCTTTTAGGTGGTGAGCAGTTCTTC.

The V and J genes are TRBV7-2 and TRBJ1-2; D unresolved. Germline V CDR1 and CDR2: SGHTA, FQGNSA. The V end was cut by 0 bases, the J end by 5 bases, with 10 bases between. This CDR3 contains 14 residues. The CDR3 loop is CASSLAPTKYGYTF. CDR3 in DNA: TGTGCCAGCAGCTTAGCGCCCACGAAGTATGGCTACACCTTC.

The rearrangement links TRBV3-1 to TRBJ2-7; D not resolved. V gave up 1 base and J gave up 1 base, with 8 bases separating them. Per germline, CDR1 LGHDT and CDR2 YNNKEL (reference sequence). The CDR3 totals 14 residues. In DNA, the CDR3 is TGTGCCAGCAGCCAAGCATCGCTATCCTACGAGCAGTACTTC. It translates to CASSQASLSYEQYF.

The CDR3 loop reads CASSPTGGEAEAFF. The CDR3 coding sequence is TGTGCCAGCAGCCCGACAGGGGGCGAGGCTGAAGCTTTCTTT. This chain uses TRBV3-1 with TRBJ1-1; 10 positions agree with TRBD1. V gave up 4 bases and J gave up 6 bases; unmatched junction bases: 5. CDR3 length: 14 amino acids. Germline assignment: CDR1 LGHDT and CDR2 YNNKEL (reference sequence).

This clonotype has more than one count but fewer than ten. V and J are TRBV29-1 and TRBJ2-5, with TRBD1 matching over 7 bases. The CDR3 covers 14 residues. Germline V gives CDR1 SQVTM, CDR2 ANQGSEA. V shed 1 base and J 5 bases; nucleotides not matched to a gene: 7. The DNA of the CDR3 is TGCAGCGTTGAAGGGACAGGCTCTTGGGAGACCCAGTACTTC. Translating gives CSVEGTGSWETQYF.

This clonotype was found many times. The chain has TRBV20-1 and TRBJ2-5, with a tentative D call TRBD2 (7 bases). Trimming took off 0 bases at V and 4 bases at J, with 12 bases between the two ends. In germline, CDR1 is DFQATT, CDR2 SNEGSKA (reference sequence). There are 14 residues in the CDR3. CDR3 protein: CSARDRRGGETQYF. CDR3 in DNA: TGCAGTGCTAGAGACCGAAGGGGGGGAGAGACCCAGTACTTC.

This clonotype was seen repeatedly, ten times or more. The gene calls are TRBV15 and TRBJ2-5; 11 nucleotides line up with TRBD2. This CDR3 is built from 16 residues. The V gene's germline CDR1 is LNHNV and CDR2 YYDKDF (reference sequence). V dropped 1 base and J dropped 1; count of bases not matched to a gene: 2. The CDR3 spells CATSRVGLAGQETQYF. The CDR3 nucleotides are TGTGCCACCAGCAGAGTAGGACTAGCGGGCCAAGAGACCCAGTACTTC.

This clonotype was found a few times. V is TRBV7-3 and J is TRBJ2-3; 7 bases align to TRBD1. With V trimmed by 4 bases and J by 3 bases, 7 bases remained unmatched. The CDR3 extends over 15 amino acids. Germline CDR1 is SGHTA and CDR2 is FQGTGA. In nucleotides, the CDR3 is TGTGCCAGCAGCTCTACAGGGGTGGGAACAGATACGCAGTATTTT. Protein: CASSSTGVGTDTQYF.

This clonotype was picked up many times. This chain joins TRBV27 and TRBJ2-3; TRBD2 matches at 7 bases. This CDR3 comprises 14 residues. The J segment lost 3 bases and the V segment lost 3 bases, leaving 3 bases of the junction unmatched. The germline gives CDR1 MNHEY, CDR2 SMNVEV (reference sequence). The CDR3 coding sequence is TGTGCCAGCAGTTTCCGACTAGCTACAGATACGCAGTATTTT. This translates into CASSFRLATDTQYF.

This clonotype turned up a few times. V gene TRBV5-1 combines with J gene TRBJ2-5; unclear D gene. V shed 1 base and J shed 1 base, with 8 bases lying between them. The CDR3 has 14 amino acids. CDR1 and CDR2 (germline): SGHRS, YFSETQ. The CDR3 region is CASSLFGAQETQYF. As DNA, the CDR3 is TGCGCCAGCAGCTTGTTTGGTGCCCAAGAGACCCAGTACTTC.

The chain couples TRBV12-3 or TRBV12-4 to TRBJ1-1; TRBD1 agrees at 7 bases. The CDR3 sequence is 15 residues long. V dropped 4 bases and J dropped 0; count of bases not matched to a gene: 5. The CDR3 loop reads CASSYFQGVNTEAFF. In DNA, the CDR3 is TGTGCCAGCAGTTATTTTCAGGGGGTGAACACTGAAGCTTTCTTT.

This clonotype was seen at least ten times. The J gene is TRBJ2-3, the V gene TRBV5-1, with D possibly TRBD2 on 5 matching bases. Trimming removed 2 bases from V and 5 bases from J, with 6 bases in between. The CDR3 has 12 amino acids. Germline CDR1 SGHRS, CDR2 YFSETQ. CDR3 in DNA: TGCGCCAGCAGCTTTAGCGTAGATACGCAGTATTTT. This gives the protein CASSFSVDTQYF.

The sample holds many counts of this clonotype. The chain links TRBV10-3 to TRBJ2-3; D is uncertain. V dropped 4 bases and J dropped 1 base, with 18 bases sitting between them. CDR3 size: 17 residues. The germline gives CDR1 ENHRY, CDR2 SYGVKD. As DNA, the CDR3 is TGTGCCATCAGTGGCCCCGTAAAGGGCATAGGCACAGATACGCAGTATTTT. It translates to CAISGPVKGIGTDTQYF.

This clonotype appeared many times. V gene TRBV3-1 combines with J gene TRBJ2-7; perhaps TRBD2 as D (6 bases). This CDR3 has 14 amino acids. Trimming pared 5 bases from V and 6 bases from J, leaving 17 bases between. CDR1 is LGHDT and CDR2 is YNNKEL in the germline V gene (reference sequence). This chain's CDR3 is CASSLGLPPVEQYF. The CDR3 DNA is TGTGCCAGCAGCTTGGGACTGCCTCCCGTCGAGCAGTACTTC.

This clonotype was seen a few times. The rearrangement joins TRBV28 to TRBJ2-1; D is unresolved. V was clipped by 2 bases and J by 10 bases, with 9 bases between them. This CDR3 has 12 amino acids. Germline V CDR1 and CDR2: MDHEN, SYDVKM. This chain's CDR3 is CASSLLGKEQFF. DNA of the CDR3: TGTGCCAGCAGTTTACTGGGAAAGGAGCAGTTCTTC. The entire variable domain, with the rest obtained from reference TRBV28 and TRBJ2-1, is as follows: DVKVTQSSRYLVKRTGEKVFLECVQDMDHENMFWYRQDPGLGLRLIYFSYDVKMKEKGDIPEGYSVSREKKERFSLILESASTNQTSMYLCASSLLGKEQFFGPGTRLTVL.

The rearrangement links TRBV6-5 to TRBJ2-1, with 12 bases lining up with TRBD2. Germline-derived CDR1 and CDR2 are MNHEY and SVGAGI. This CDR3 comprises 17 residues. V trimming: 6 bases; J trimming: 4 bases; junction bases outside the gene matches: 10. CDR3 in DNA: TGTGCCAGCAGGTCTAGCGGGGGGGTTCCAGAATACAATGAGCAGTTCTTC. This sequence encodes CASRSSGGVPEYNEQFF.

V and J are TRBV24-1 and TRBJ1-2; D gene ambiguous. Trimming took 3 bases from V and 7 from J, leaving 14 bases between them. This CDR3 is 14 amino acids long. The V gene's germline CDR1 is KGHDR and CDR2 SFDVKD. The CDR3 spells CATSDPARESGYTF. The CDR3 nucleotides are TGTGCCACCAGTGATCCCGCGCGGGAAAGTGGCTACACCTTC.

This clonotype was detected only a few times. V usage is TRBV4-1 and J usage is TRBJ1-2; TRBD1 matches 8 bases. The trim removed 1 base at V and 5 bases at J, leaving 6 bases unmatched. The length of the CDR3 is 15 residues. CDR1 is MGHRA, CDR2 YSYEKL, per germline. The CDR3 DNA follows: TGCGCCAGCAGCCAAGGGAGGGACAGGAATTATGGCTACACCTTC. Amino acids: CASSQGRDRNYGYTF.

The V gene is TRBV6-2 or TRBV6-3, the J gene TRBJ1-1; D is uncertain. This CDR3 spans 16 amino acids. Germline-derived CDR1 and CDR2 are MNHEY and SVGEGT. Trimming took 6 bases from V and 4 from J, leaving 21 bases between them. CDR3 DNA sequence: TGTGCCAGCAGCCACGCACGCGGCCGAGGAAGCACTGAAGCTTTCTTT. It specifies CASSHARGRGSTEAFF.

V usage is TRBV7-2 and J usage is TRBJ1-1, with TRBD1 matching 8 bases. The CDR3 is 16 residues long. Trimming took 1 base from V and 5 from J; bases not matched to a gene: 9. Germline V gene sequence: CDR1 SGHTA, CDR2 FQGNSA. The CDR3 bases are TGTGCCAGCAGCTTAGACAAAACAGGGGGATGGACTGAAGCTTTCTTT. It specifies CASSLDKTGGWTEAFF. The full variable domain, with the rest looked up from reference TRBV7-2 and TRBJ1-1, is GAGVSQSPSNKVTEKGKDVELRCDPISGHTALYWYRQSLGQGLEFLIYFQGNSAPDKSGLPSDRFSAERTGGSVSTLTIQRTQQEDSAVYLCASSLDKTGGWTEAFFGQGTRLTVV.

The chain combines TRBV5-1 with TRBJ2-2; 9 bases fit TRBD1. Germline V gives CDR1 SGHRS, CDR2 YFSETQ. V was clipped by 0 bases and J by 2 bases; unmatched bases: 2. The CDR3 is 16 amino acids. This chain's CDR3 is CASSLEQGANTGELFF. The CDR3 DNA reads as TGCGCCAGCAGCTTGGAACAGGGGGCCAACACCGGGGAGCTGTTTTTT.

This clonotype was observed a handful of times. The chain combines TRBV3-1 with TRBJ2-7; D is perhaps TRBD1 (6 bases). CDR3 length: 14 amino acids. CDR1 is LGHDT, CDR2 YNNKEL, per germline (reference sequence). Trimming pared 4 bases from V and 3 bases from J, leaving 13 bases between. The CDR3 here is CASSRPDRLYEQYF. CDR3 nucleotides: TGTGCCAGCAGCCGCCCGGACAGACTCTACGAGCAGTACTTC.

This clonotype was detected a few times. This rearrangement joins TRBV30 to TRBJ1-6; D is undetermined. Germline CDR1 GTSNPN, CDR2 SVGIG (reference sequence). V gave up 3 bases and J gave up 5 bases, with 14 bases separating them. The CDR3 has 15 residues. This CDR3 reads CAWRGVGSNNSPLHF. In DNA form, the CDR3 reads TGTGCCTGGAGGGGCGTGGGATCTAATAATTCACCCCTCCACTTT. The full variable domain, in which reference TRBV30 and TRBJ1-6 provide the parts outside the CDR3, is SQTIHQWPATLVQPVGSPLSLECTVEGTSNPNLYWYRQAAGRGLQLLFYSVGIGQISSEVPQNLSASRPQDRQFILSSKKLLLSDSGFYLCAWRGVGSNNSPLHFGNGTRLTVT.